Below, one T cell receptor (beta chain) is given with its context. What this receptor recognizes is not known. Base qualities are missing; no much larger clone stands one base away. The sample is drawn from a study of T-cell reconstitution after alpha-beta-depleted transplantation in children listed by TCRdb under 2016. About the study as a whole: The study quantitatively tracked T-cell immune reconstitution after TCRalphabeta/CD19-depleted allogeneic hematopoietic cell transplantation in children using TCR repertoire profiling.

From the cysteine through the phenylalanine, the CDR3 covers 16 amino acids. Here the CDR3 DNA is all that survives: 48 bases in frame from base 1. The junction carries 16 bases between V and J, which are trimmed by 4 bases and 4 bases respectively. CDR1 SEHNR and CDR2 FQNEAQ are derived from the germline V gene (reference sequence). The protocol used for the library was PCR. For sequencing, an Illumina HiSeq 2500 was employed. TCR library preparation used molecular barcoding, with unique molecular identifiers applied to normalize quantification of the TCRbeta repertoire. TCRdb reran the public reads through fastp at Q25 and MiXCR, keeping productive beta chains. Rows are unified per CDR3 protein, each entry keeping the most common DNA and genes. This sample holds some 600,000 distinct CDR3 sequences; 16% were observed only once. 1.1% of the sample is held by the ten biggest clonotypes.

This TCR was recovered from a human donor who donated a stem cell graft to a child with acute myeloid leukemia. Recombination connected TRBV7-9 to TRBJ2-2, with a tentative D gene TRBD2 over 5 matching bases. The sequencing here drew on PBMCs from the stem cell graft donor, taken from the stem cell graft. The CDR3 protein is CASSSSALGGTGELFF. The bases read TGTGCCAGCAGCTCCTCTGCGTTAGGAGGCACCGGGGAGCTGTTTTTT.